This T cell receptor beta chain was obtained from a study of cytomegalovirus exposure and HLA in healthy donors. Study at large: HLA-typed donors contributed approximately 86 million unique TCRs, which were held in an early data release. Overall study findings and caveats: Most sequenced TCRs were rare (though some public TCRs occurred in many donors). Sequencing likely generated an artifact that appeared as a cluster of highly shared sequence variants.

CDR3 size: 15 residues. From germline, CDR1 is MDHEN and CDR2 SYDVKM. The V and J ends lost 1 base and 2 bases, in that order; junction bases with no gene match: 2. Researchers ran the PCR with 60 Vbeta and 13 Jbeta primers. Sequenced by immunoSEQ multiplex PCR; TCRdb stores in-frame clones only, minus some. Counted here are about 96,000 clones, about 70% occurring once; the ten biggest clones make up roughly 15%. Notes on this clone: Its target is not known.

V gene TRBV28 combines with J gene TRBJ2-7, with 10 bases matching TRBD2. The TCR originated in an older woman in good health and CMV-seropositive. Sequencing was done on a sample of PBMCs. The CDR3 bases are TGTGCCAGCAGTTTATTTACTAGCGGGACCTACGAGCAGTACTTC. It specifies CASSLFTSGTYEQYF. Full variable domain (remainder filled in from reference TRBV28 and TRBJ2-7): DVKVTQSSRYLVKRTGEKVFLECVQDMDHENMFWYRQDPGLGLRLIYFSYDVKMKEKGDIPEGYSVSREKKERFSLILESASTNQTSMYLCASSLFTSGTYEQYFGPGTRLTVT.